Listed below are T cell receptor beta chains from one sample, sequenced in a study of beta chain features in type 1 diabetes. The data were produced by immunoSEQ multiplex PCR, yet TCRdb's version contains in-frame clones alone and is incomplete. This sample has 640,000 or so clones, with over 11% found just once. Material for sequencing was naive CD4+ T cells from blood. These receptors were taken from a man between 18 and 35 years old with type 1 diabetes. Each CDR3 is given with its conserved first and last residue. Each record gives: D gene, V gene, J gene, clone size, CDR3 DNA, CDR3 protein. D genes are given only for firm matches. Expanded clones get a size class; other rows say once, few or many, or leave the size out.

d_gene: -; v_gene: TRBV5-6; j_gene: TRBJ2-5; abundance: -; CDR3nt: TGTGCCAGCACCCTGCCAGGCGGCCAAGAGACCCAGTACTTC; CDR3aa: CASTLPGGQETQYF
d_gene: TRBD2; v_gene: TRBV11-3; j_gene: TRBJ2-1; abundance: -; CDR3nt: TGTGCCAGCAGCTTAGATAGCGGGAGGGGCAATGAGCAGTTCTTC; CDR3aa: CASSLDSGRGNEQFF
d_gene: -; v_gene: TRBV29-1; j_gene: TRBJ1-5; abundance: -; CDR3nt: TGCAGCGTTGAATCCAGCAATCAGCCCCAGCATTTT; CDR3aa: CSVESSNQPQHF
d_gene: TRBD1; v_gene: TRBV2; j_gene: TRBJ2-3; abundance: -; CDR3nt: TGTGCCAGCAGTGACTCCTTGGGACAGCGGTCCACAGATACGCAGTATTTT; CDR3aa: CASSDSLGQRSTDTQYF
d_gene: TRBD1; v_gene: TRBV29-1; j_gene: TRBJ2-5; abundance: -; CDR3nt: TGCAGCGTTTTGGACAGGCAAGAGACCCAGTACTTC; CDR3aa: CSVLDRQETQYF
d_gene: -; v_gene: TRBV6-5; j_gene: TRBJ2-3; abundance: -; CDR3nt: TGTGCCAGCAGCCTGGGATACACAGATACGCAGTATTTT; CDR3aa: CASSLGYTDTQYF
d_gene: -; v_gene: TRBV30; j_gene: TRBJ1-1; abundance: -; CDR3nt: TGTGCCTGGAGTGTGGATCGGCGGGTGAACACTGAAGCTTTCTTT; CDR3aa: CAWSVDRRVNTEAFF
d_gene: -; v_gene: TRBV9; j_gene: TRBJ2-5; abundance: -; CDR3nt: TGTGCCAGCAGCGTTGGAGGGGGCGCAAACCCCTTTCAAGAGACCCAGTACTTC; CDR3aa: CASSVGGGANPFQETQYF
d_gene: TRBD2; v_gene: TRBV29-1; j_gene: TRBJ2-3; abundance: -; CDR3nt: TGCAGCGTTTCTGCGACTAGCGGCACAGATACGCAGTATTTT; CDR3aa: CSVSATSGTDTQYF
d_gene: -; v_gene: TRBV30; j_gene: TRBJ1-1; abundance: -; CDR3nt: TGTGCCTGGAGTCGTACAGGGTTGGGCACTGAAGCTTTCTTT; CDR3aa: CAWSRTGLGTEAFF
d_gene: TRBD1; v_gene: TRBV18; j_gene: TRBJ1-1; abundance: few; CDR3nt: TGTGCCAGCCGGACAGGTCGAAACACTGAAGCTTTCTTT; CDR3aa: CASRTGRNTEAFF
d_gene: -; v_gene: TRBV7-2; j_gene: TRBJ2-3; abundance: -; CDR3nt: TGTGCCAGCAGCTTAAGAGTAGGAGCTAGCACAGATACGCAGTATTTT; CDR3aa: CASSLRVGASTDTQYF
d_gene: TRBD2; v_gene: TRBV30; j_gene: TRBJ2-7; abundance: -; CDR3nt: TGTGCCTGGAGTTGGGGGGGCGAGCAGTACTTC; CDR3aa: CAWSWGGEQYF
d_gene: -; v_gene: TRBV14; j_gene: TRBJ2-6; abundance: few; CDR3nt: TGTGCCAGCAGCCAAGATTCGAGCTCTGGGGCCAACGTCCTGACTTTC; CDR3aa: CASSQDSSSGANVLTF